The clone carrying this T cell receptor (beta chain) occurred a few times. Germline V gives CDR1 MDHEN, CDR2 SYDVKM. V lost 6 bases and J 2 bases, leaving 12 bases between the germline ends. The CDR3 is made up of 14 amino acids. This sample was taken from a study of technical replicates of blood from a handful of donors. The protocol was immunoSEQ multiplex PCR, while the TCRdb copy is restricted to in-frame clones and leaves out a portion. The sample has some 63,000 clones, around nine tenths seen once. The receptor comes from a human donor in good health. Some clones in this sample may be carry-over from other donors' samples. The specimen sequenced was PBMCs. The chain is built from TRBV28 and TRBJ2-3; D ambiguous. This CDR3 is CASRDSNPTDTQYF. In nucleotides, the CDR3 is TGTGCCAGCAGAGATAGTAATCCCACAGATACGCAGTATTTT.